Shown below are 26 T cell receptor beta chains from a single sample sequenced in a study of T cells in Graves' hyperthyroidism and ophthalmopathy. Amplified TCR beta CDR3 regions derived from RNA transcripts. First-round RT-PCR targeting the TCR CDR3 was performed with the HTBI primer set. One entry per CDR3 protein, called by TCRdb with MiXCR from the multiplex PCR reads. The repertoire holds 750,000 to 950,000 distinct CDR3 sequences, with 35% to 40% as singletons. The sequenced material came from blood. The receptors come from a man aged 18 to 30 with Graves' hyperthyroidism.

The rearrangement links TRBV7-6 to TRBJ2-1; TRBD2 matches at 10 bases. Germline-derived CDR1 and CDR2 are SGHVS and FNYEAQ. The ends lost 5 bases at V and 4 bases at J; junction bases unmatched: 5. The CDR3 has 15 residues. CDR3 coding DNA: TGTGCCAGCAGCGCCGGGACTAGCGATTACAATGAGCAGTTCTTC. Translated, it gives CASSAGTSDYNEQFF.

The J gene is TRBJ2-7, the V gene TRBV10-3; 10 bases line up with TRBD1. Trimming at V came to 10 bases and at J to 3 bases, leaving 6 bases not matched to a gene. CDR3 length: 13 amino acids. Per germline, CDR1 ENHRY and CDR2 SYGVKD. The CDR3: CATLRTGGYEQYF. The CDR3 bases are TGTGCCACCCTCAGGACAGGGGGCTACGAGCAGTACTTC.

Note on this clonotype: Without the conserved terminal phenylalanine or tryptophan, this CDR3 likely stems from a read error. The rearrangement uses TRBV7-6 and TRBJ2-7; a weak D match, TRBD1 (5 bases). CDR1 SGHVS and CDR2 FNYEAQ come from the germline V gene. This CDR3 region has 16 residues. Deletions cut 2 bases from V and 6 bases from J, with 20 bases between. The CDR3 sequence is CASSLSFEAGIGEQYL. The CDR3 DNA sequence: TGTGCCAGCAGCTTATCGTTTGAGGCAGGGATCGGCGAGCAGTACTTA.

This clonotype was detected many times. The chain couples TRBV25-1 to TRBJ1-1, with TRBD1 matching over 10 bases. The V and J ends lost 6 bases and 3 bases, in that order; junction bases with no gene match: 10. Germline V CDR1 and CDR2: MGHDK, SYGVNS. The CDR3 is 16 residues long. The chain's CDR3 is CASSESGQGIDTEAFF. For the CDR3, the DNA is TGTGCCAGCAGCGAGTCGGGACAGGGGATAGACACTGAAGCTTTCTTT.

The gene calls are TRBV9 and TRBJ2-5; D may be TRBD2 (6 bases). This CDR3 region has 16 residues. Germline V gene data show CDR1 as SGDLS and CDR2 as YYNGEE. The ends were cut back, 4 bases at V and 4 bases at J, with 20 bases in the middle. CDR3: CASSPLFGGASETQYF. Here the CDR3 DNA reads TGTGCCAGCAGCCCACTATTTGGAGGGGCCTCAGAGACCCAGTACTTC.

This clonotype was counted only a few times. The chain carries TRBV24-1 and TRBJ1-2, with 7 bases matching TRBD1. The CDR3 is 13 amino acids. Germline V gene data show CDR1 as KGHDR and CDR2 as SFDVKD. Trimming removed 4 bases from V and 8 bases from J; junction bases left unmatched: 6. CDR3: CATSDPQGRGYTF. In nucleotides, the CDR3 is TGTGCCACCAGTGACCCACAGGGGCGAGGCTACACCTTC.

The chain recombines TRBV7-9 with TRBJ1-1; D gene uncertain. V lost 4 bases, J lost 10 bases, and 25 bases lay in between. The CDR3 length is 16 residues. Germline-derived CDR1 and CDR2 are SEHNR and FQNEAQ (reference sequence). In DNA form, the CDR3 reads TGTGCCAGCAGCTCCGATACCGGCCAGGACCAAGTTCCAGCTTTCTTT. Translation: CASSSDTGQDQVPAFF.

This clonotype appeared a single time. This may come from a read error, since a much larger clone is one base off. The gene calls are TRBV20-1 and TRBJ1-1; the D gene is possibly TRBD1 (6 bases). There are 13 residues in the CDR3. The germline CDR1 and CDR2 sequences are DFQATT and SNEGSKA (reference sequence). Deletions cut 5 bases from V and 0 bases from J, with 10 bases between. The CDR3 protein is CSAGDTMNTEAFF. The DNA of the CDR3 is TGCAGTGCTGGGGACACCATGAACACTGAAGCTTTCTTT.

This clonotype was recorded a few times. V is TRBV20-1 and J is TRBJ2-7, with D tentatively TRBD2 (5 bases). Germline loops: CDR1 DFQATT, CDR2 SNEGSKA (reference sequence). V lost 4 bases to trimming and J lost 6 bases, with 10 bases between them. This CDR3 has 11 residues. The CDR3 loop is CSATNGGEQYF. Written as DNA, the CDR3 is TGCAGTGCTACTAACGGAGGCGAGCAGTACTTC.

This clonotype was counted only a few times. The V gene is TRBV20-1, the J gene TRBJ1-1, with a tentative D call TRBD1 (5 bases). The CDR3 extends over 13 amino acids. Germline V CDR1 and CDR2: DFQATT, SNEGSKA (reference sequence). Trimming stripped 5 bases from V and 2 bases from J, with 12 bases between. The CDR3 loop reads CSAWGRINTEAFF. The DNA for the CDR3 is TGCAGTGCTTGGGGACGGATCAACACTGAAGCTTTCTTT.

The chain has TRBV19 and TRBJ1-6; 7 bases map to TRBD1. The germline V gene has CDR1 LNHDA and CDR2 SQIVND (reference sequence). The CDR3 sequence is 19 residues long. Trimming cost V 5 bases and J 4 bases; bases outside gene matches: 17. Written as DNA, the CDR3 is TGTGCCAGTAGTCGACTTGACAGGGCCGACGCGCGTTATAATTCACCCCTCCACTTT. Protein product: CASSRLDRADARYNSPLHF.

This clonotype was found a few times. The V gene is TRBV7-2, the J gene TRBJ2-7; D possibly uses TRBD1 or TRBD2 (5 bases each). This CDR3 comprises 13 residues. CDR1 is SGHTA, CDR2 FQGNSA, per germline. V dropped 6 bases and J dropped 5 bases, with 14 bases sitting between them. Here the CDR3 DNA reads TGTGCCAGCAGTGCTTCTGGGGGTAACGAGCAGTACTTC. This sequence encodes CASSASGGNEQYF.

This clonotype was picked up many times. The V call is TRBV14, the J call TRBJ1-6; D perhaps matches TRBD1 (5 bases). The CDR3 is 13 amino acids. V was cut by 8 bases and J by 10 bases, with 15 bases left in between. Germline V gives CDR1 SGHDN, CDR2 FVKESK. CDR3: CASQDRTGSPLHF. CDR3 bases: TGTGCCAGCCAAGACAGAACGGGCTCACCCCTCCACTTT.

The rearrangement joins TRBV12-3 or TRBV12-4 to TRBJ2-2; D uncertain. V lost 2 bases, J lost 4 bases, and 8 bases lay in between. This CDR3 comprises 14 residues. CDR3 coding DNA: TGTGCCAGCAGTTTACAGACCTCCACCGGGGAGCTGTTTTTT. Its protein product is CASSLQTSTGELFF.

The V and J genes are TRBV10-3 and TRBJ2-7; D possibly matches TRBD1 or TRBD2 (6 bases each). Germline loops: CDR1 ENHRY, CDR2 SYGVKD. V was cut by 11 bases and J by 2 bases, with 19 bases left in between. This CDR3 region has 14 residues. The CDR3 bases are TGTGCCTCTCAGGAGGGGGAGGACGCCTACGAGCAGTACTTC. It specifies CASQEGEDAYEQYF.

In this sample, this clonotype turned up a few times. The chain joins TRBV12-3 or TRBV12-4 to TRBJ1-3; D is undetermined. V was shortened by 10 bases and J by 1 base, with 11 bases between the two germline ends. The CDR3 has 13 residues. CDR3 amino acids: CANAPTSGNTIYF. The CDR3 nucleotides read TGTGCCAACGCCCCCACTTCTGGAAACACCATATATTTT.

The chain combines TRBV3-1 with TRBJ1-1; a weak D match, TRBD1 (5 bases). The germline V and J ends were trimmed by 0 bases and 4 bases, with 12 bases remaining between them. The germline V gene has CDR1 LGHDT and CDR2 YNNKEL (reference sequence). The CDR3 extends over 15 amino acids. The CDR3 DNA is TGTGCCAGCAGCCAAGATAGAGGAGGGGCCACTGAAGCTTTCTTT. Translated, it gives CASSQDRGGATEAFF. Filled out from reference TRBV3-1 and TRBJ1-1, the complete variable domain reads DTAVSQTPKYLVTQMGNDKSIKCEQNLGHDTMYWYKQDSKKFLKIMFSYNNKELIINETVPNRFSPKSPDKAHLNLHINSLELGDSAVYFCASSQDRGGATEAFFGQGTRLTVV.

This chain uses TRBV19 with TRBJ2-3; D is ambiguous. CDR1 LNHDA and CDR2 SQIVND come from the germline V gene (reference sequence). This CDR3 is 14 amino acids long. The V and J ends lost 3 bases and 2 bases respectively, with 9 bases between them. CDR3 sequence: CASSISTPTDTQYF. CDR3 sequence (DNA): TGTGCCAGTAGTATCTCGACCCCCACAGATACGCAGTATTTT.

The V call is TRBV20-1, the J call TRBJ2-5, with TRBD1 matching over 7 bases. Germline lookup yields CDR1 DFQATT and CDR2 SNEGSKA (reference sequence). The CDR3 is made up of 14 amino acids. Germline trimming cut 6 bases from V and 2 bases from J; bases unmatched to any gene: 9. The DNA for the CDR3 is TGCAGTGCACGTCATAGGGACAGACAAGAGACCCAGTACTTC. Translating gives CSARHRDRQETQYF.

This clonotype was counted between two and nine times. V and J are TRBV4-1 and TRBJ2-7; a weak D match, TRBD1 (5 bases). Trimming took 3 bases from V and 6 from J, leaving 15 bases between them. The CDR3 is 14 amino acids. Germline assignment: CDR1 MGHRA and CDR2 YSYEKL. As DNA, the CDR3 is TGCGCCAGCAGCCATAGCCAGGGTGTTGGCGAGCAGTACTTC. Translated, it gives CASSHSQGVGEQYF.

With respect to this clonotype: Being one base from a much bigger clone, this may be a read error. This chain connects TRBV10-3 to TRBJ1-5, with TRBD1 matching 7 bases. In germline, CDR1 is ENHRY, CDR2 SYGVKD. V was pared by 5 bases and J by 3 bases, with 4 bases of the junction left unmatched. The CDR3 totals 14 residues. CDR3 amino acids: CAISFGQANQPQHF. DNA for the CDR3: TGTGCCATCAGTTTTGGACAGGCCAATCAGCCCCAGCATTTT.

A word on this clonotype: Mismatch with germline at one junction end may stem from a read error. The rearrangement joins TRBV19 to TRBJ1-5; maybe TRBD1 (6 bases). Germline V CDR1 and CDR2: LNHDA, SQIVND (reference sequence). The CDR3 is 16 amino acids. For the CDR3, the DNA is TGTGTCAGTAGCCGGTCGGGGACAAAAAGCAATCAGCCCCAGCATTTT. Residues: CVSSRSGTKSNQPQHF.

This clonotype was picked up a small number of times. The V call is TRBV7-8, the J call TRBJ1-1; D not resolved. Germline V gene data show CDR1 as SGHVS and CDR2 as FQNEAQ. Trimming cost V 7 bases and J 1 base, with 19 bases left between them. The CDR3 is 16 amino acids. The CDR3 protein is CASTSIPWVGNTEAFF. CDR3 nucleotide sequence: TGTGCCAGCACCTCCATCCCCTGGGTGGGGAACACTGAAGCTTTCTTT.

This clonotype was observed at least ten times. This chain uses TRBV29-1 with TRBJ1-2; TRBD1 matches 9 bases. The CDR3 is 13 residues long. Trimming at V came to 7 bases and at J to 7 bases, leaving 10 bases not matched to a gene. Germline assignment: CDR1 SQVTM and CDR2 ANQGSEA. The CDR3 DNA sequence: TGCAGCGCCGGGACAGGGAGATTCGGTGGCTACACCTTC. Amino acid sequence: CSAGTGRFGGYTF.

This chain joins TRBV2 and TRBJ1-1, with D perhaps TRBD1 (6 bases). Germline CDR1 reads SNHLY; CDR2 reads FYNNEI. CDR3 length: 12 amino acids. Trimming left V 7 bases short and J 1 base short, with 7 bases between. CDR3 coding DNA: TGTGCCAGCACGGGGGCGAACACTGAAGCTTTCTTT. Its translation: CASTGANTEAFF.

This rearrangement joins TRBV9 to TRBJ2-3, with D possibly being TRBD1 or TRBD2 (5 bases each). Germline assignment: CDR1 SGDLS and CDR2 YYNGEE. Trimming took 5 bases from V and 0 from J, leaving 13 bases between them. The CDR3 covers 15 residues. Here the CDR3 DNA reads TGTGCCAGCAGTTTACAGGAGGATAGCACAGATACGCAGTATTTT. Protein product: CASSLQEDSTDTQYF.